The 18 T cell receptor beta chains presented below share a single source sample, sequenced in a study of PD-1 blockade in classical Hodgkin lymphoma. In every patient, relapse followed autologous stem cell transplantation, while exposure to brentuximab vedotin differed. Measured with immunoSEQ multiplex PCR; TCRdb has only the in-frame clones, and not every one. The table records about 30,000 clones, under 70% of them present only once. This specimen was peripheral blood mononuclear cells (PBMCs), taken before the second cycle of nivolumab. These receptors all come from a human donor with classical Hodgkin lymphoma.

This chain connects TRBV30 to TRBJ2-3; maybe TRBD1 (6 bases). Germline CDR1 reads GTSNPN; CDR2 reads SVGIG (reference sequence). This CDR3 contains 14 residues. V gave up 4 bases and J gave up 4 bases, with 15 bases separating them. The CDR3 protein is CAWTTGRVPDTQYF. The CDR3 nucleotides are TGTGCCTGGACGACAGGACGGGTCCCAGATACGCAGTATTTT. Full variable domain (remainder filled in from reference TRBV30 and TRBJ2-3): SQTIHQWPATLVQPVGSPLSLECTVEGTSNPNLYWYRQAAGRGLQLLFYSVGIGQISSEVPQNLSASRPQDRQFILSSKKLLLSDSGFYLCAWTTGRVPDTQYFGPGTRLTVL.

V is TRBV19 and J is TRBJ2-3; 9 bases are a match to TRBD1. Trimming removed 3 bases from V and 3 bases from J; junction bases left unmatched: 4. The V gene's germline CDR1 is LNHDA and CDR2 SQIVND (reference sequence). The CDR3 is 15 residues long. The CDR3 here is CASSIGDRETDTQYF. The CDR3 nucleotides read TGTGCCAGTAGTATTGGGGACAGGGAAACAGATACGCAGTATTTT. The full variable domain, in which reference TRBV19 and TRBJ2-3 provide the parts outside the CDR3, is DGGITQSPKYLFRKEGQNVTLSCEQNLNHDAMYWYRQDPGQGLRLIYYSQIVNDFQKGDIAEGYSVSREKKESFPLTVTSAQKNPTAFYLCASSIGDRETDTQYFGPGTRLTVL.

The gene calls are TRBV6-1 and TRBJ1-1; the D is unclear. Germline-derived CDR1 and CDR2 are MNHNS and SASEGT. CDR3 length: 10 amino acids. Deletions cut 3 bases from V and 12 bases from J, with 8 bases between. As DNA, the CDR3 is TGTGCCAGCAGTGATGTCGGGACTTTCTTT. This sequence encodes CASSDVGTFF.

The chain carries TRBV7-2 and TRBJ2-7; 8 bases map to TRBD2. This CDR3 has 15 amino acids. The J segment lost 7 bases and the V segment lost 1 base, leaving 9 bases of the junction unmatched. CDR1 and CDR2 (germline): SGHTA, FQGNSA. The CDR3: CASSLGRAGDGEQYF. The CDR3 DNA sequence: TGTGCCAGCAGCTTAGGCAGAGCGGGGGACGGGGAGCAGTACTTC.

This chain links TRBV2 with TRBJ1-4; D is possibly TRBD1 (5 bases). Germline loops: CDR1 SNHLY, CDR2 FYNNEI. This CDR3 is 15 amino acids long. The V and J ends lost 1 base and 3 bases respectively, with 9 bases between them. DNA for the CDR3: TGTGCCAGCAGTGAAGAGGGGCGCCCTAATGAAAAACTGTTTTTT. It is translated as CASSEEGRPNEKLFF.

V gene TRBV2 combines with J gene TRBJ1-5, with 8 bases lining up with TRBD1. Germline V gives CDR1 SNHLY, CDR2 FYNNEI. The CDR3 is made up of 13 amino acids. Losses at the gene ends were 4 bases for V and 5 bases for J; bases not matched to a gene: 1. CDR3 loop: CASSGQGYQPQHF. CDR3 DNA: TGTGCCAGCAGTGGACAGGGGTATCAGCCCCAGCATTTT.

This chain uses TRBV28 with TRBJ1-2; D is uncertain. The V end was cut by 5 bases, the J end by 8 bases, with 21 bases between. CDR1 MDHEN and CDR2 SYDVKM come from the germline V gene. This CDR3 comprises 15 residues. The CDR3 DNA reads as TGTGCCAGCAGTCTCCCGCAAAGCAACTCTGGGGGCTACACCTTC. It yields the protein CASSLPQSNSGGYTF.

The chain carries TRBV19 and TRBJ2-7; TRBD1 agrees at 7 bases. The CDR3 is made up of 12 amino acids. The germline V gene has CDR1 LNHDA and CDR2 SQIVND (reference sequence). V shed 5 bases, J shed 7 bases, and the junction held 5 bases outside the gene matches. The CDR3 DNA reads TGTGCCAGTAGTGCACAGGGGAGAGAGCAGTACTTC. Translated: CASSAQGREQYF.

V usage is TRBV4-2 and J usage is TRBJ1-2; D is uncertain. The CDR3 has 14 amino acids. The germline V gene encodes CDR1 LGHNA and CDR2 YNFKEQ. Trimming left V 1 base short and J 3 bases short, with 9 bases between. The CDR3 here is CASSQVGQDYGYTF. The CDR3 coding sequence is TGTGCCAGCAGCCAAGTTGGGCAGGACTATGGCTACACCTTC.

The genes are TRBV7-9 and TRBJ1-5, with TRBD1 as a possible D gene (5 bases). Germline V CDR1 and CDR2: SEHNR, FQNEAQ (reference sequence). CDR3 length: 14 residues. Trimming removed 3 bases at V and 3 bases at J, with 9 bases between. CDR3 protein: CASSFSGNNQPQHF. The CDR3 region has the DNA TGTGCCAGCAGCTTTTCAGGGAACAATCAGCCCCAGCATTTT.

The table lists this clone with a few counts. This chain joins TRBV2 and TRBJ2-2; D remains ambiguous. The CDR3 runs 15 residues. Trimming took 4 bases from V and 5 from J, leaving 14 bases between them. Germline assignment: CDR1 SNHLY and CDR2 FYNNEI. The CDR3: CASSGSATRTGELFF. CDR3 bases: TGTGCCAGCAGTGGGAGCGCGACGAGGACCGGGGAGCTGTTTTTT. The full variable domain, rest sourced from reference TRBV2 and TRBJ2-2, is EPEVTQTPSHQVTQMGQEVILRCVPISNHLYFYWYRQILGQKVEFLVSFYNNEISEKSEIFDDQFSVERPDGSNFTLKIRSTKLEDSAMYFCASSGSATRTGELFFGEGSRLTVL.

This clone was detected only once. V gene TRBV5-4 combines with J gene TRBJ2-7; 7 nucleotides match TRBD1. This CDR3 contains 14 residues. The V gene end was trimmed by 2 bases and the J gene end by 1 base; junction bases not matched to a gene: 3. From germline, CDR1 is SGHNT and CDR2 YYREEE (reference sequence). CDR3 DNA sequence: TGTGCCAGCAGCTTCGACAGGGAGTCCTACGAGCAGTACGTC. This codes for CASSFDRESYEQYV.

This clone was detected only a few times. The chain links TRBV5-1 to TRBJ2-2; tentatively, D is TRBD2 (7 bases). Between the trimmed V and J ends, which lost 3 bases and 4 bases, there was a span of 10 bases. Per germline, CDR1 SGHRS and CDR2 YFSETQ. This CDR3 contains 14 residues. CDR3 nucleotides: TGCGCCAGCAGCTGGGGAGGGGGCACCGGGGAGCTGTTTTTT. This translates into CASSWGGGTGELFF.

The CDR3 protein is CASSLGAVHEQYV. In nucleotides, the CDR3 is TGTGCCAGCAGCCTGGGGGCAGTACACGAGCAGTACGTC. The chain employs TRBV13 and TRBJ2-7, with a possible D match to TRBD1 (6 bases). The CDR3 contains 13 residues. CDR1 PRHDT and CDR2 FYEKMQ come from the germline V gene (reference sequence). Trimming shortened V by 5 bases and J by 5 bases, and 13 bases separated the two germline ends.

This chain connects TRBV5-8 to TRBJ1-5; no clear D. CDR1 and CDR2 from the germline V gene are SGHTS and YDEGEE. The CDR3 consists of 13 residues. Deletions cut 4 bases from V and 5 bases from J, with 10 bases between. The CDR3 sequence: CASSRDADQPQHF. The CDR3 coding sequence is TGTGCCAGCAGCCGAGACGCGGATCAGCCCCAGCATTTT.

The rearrangement joins TRBV18 to TRBJ1-1; D is perhaps TRBD1 (6 bases). This CDR3 contains 13 residues. Germline CDR1 reads KGHSH; CDR2 reads LQKENI. The V and J ends lost 5 bases and 4 bases respectively, with 11 bases between them. The DNA of the CDR3 is TGTGCCAGCTCAGGAAGACAGGCCACTGAAGCTTTCTTT. As protein: CASSGRQATEAFF.

The chain uses TRBV29-1 and TRBJ1-1; no clear D gene. Between the trimmed V and J ends, which lost 6 bases and 1 base, there was a span of 18 bases. From germline, CDR1 is SQVTM and CDR2 ANQGSEA. The CDR3 totals 15 residues. CDR3 bases: TGCAGCGTCCTCCCCCGCCAATGGACGAACACTGAAGCTTTCTTT. Its translation: CSVLPRQWTNTEAFF.

The rearrangement uses TRBV7-9 and TRBJ2-7; TRBD1 is a possible D gene (6 bases). Trimming stripped 5 bases from V and 4 bases from J, with 9 bases between. In germline, CDR1 is SEHNR, CDR2 FQNEAQ (reference sequence). The CDR3 spans 12 residues. CDR3 nucleotide sequence: TGTGCCAGCAGCCCCGACAGGTACGAGCAGTACTTC. It specifies CASSPDRYEQYF.